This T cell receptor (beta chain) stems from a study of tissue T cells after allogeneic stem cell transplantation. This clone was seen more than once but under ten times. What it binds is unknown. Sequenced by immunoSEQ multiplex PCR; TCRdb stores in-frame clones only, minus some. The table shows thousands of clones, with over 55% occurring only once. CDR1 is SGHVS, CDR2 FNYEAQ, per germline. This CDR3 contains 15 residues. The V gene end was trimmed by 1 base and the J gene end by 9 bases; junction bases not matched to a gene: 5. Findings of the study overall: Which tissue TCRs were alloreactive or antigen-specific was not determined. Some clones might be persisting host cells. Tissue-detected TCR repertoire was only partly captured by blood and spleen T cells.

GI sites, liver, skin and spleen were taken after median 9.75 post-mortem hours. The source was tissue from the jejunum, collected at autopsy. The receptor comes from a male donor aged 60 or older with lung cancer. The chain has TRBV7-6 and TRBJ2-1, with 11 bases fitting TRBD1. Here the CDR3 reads CASSLEWTGGTEQFF. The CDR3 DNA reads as TGTGCCAGCAGCTTAGAGTGGACAGGGGGCACTGAGCAGTTCTTC.